Below, 9 T cell receptor beta chains from the same sample are listed, as sequenced in a study of cytomegalovirus exposure and HLA in healthy donors. The PCR ran on 60 Vbeta and 13 Jbeta primers. Some clones are missing from TCRdb's copy, which holds only in-frame ones; the method was immunoSEQ multiplex PCR. The sample shows over 65,000 clones, roughly 80% of them seen only once. The sample taken for sequencing was PBMCs. The receptor source for this set is a woman in her thirties in good health and CMV-seronegative.

This clone occurred a few times. This rearrangement joins TRBV5-6 to TRBJ2-7; 9 bases line up with TRBD1. This CDR3 is built from 15 residues. The junction had 8 bases not matched to a gene; V was cut back by 2 bases and J by 5 bases. From germline, CDR1 is SGHDT and CDR2 YYEEEE. The CDR3 region is CASSFGTGQSHEQYF. CDR3 bases: TGTGCCAGCAGCTTTGGGACAGGGCAGTCCCACGAGCAGTACTTC. Full variable domain (rest looked up from reference TRBV5-6 and TRBJ2-7): DAGVTQSPTHLIKTRGQQVTLRCSPKSGHDTVSWYQQALGQGPQFIFQYYEEEERQRGNFPDRFSGHQFPNYSSELNVNALLLGDSALYLCASSFGTGQSHEQYFGPGTRLTVT.

The genes are TRBV9 and TRBJ2-5, with D possibly matching TRBD2 (6 bases). CDR3 length: 15 residues. The germline gives CDR1 SGDLS, CDR2 YYNGEE. The V end was cut by 2 bases, the J end by 1 base, with 12 bases between. In DNA form, the CDR3 reads TGTGCCAGCAGCGTGGGGGGATCTGTCCAAGAGACCCAGTACTTC. As protein: CASSVGGSVQETQYF.

This chain links TRBV6-4 with TRBJ1-1; 10 bases match TRBD1. The CDR3 has 16 amino acids. Per germline, CDR1 MRHNA and CDR2 SNTAGT. V was clipped by 4 bases and J by 0 bases; unmatched bases: 5. This chain's CDR3 is CASSVGQGGMNTEAFF. The CDR3 nucleotides are TGTGCCAGCAGTGTCGGACAGGGGGGCATGAACACTGAAGCTTTCTTT.

CDR3 nucleotide sequence: TGCGCCAGCAGCTTGGCCGGCGGACAAAGGGAGGTAAACATTCAGTACTTC. This translates into CASSLAGGQREVNIQYF. V is TRBV5-1 and J is TRBJ2-4; D is possibly TRBD2 (6 bases). CDR1 is SGHRS and CDR2 is YFSETQ in the germline V gene. The V end was cut by 0 bases, the J end by 6 bases, with 19 bases between. This CDR3 comprises 17 residues.

The rearrangement links TRBV11-2 to TRBJ2-5; D possibly corresponds to TRBD1 (6 bases). Trimming took 3 bases from V and 6 from J, leaving 14 bases between them. There are 14 residues in the CDR3. Germline V gene data show CDR1 as SGHAT and CDR2 as FQNNGV. The CDR3: CASSFLGAGKTQYF. CDR3 nucleotide sequence: TGTGCCAGCAGCTTTTTGGGGGCCGGGAAGACCCAGTACTTC.

V gene TRBV5-1 combines with J gene TRBJ2-1, with D maybe TRBD2 (5 bases). The CDR3 has 18 amino acids. V was shortened by 1 base and J by 8 bases, with 25 bases between the two germline ends. Germline CDR1 is SGHRS and CDR2 is YFSETQ. This chain's CDR3 is CASSLPLVGLPIGDEQFF. In DNA form, the CDR3 reads TGCGCCAGCAGCTTGCCTTTGGTTGGACTCCCGATTGGGGATGAGCAGTTCTTC.

V usage is TRBV7-6 and J usage is TRBJ2-5, with unresolved D. The V end lost 5 bases, the J end lost 5 bases, and 9 bases lay between the germline ends. The CDR3 length is 12 residues. CDR1 and CDR2 (germline): SGHVS, FNYEAQ. CDR3 nucleotides: TGTGCCAGCAGCCTCGGCAGGGAGACCCAGTACTTC. Encoded protein: CASSLGRETQYF.

This clone has a handful of counts. The rearrangement uses TRBV28 and TRBJ1-5; no reliable D call. The V end lost 6 bases, the J end lost 0 bases, and 18 bases lay between the germline ends. The CDR3 is made up of 17 amino acids. Germline V CDR1 and CDR2: MDHEN, SYDVKM. CDR3 bases: TGTGCCAGCAGGCCCCCCCCGGAGGGTTATAGCAATCAGCCCCAGCATTTT. It specifies CASRPPPEGYSNQPQHF. Based on the CDR3 plus reference TRBV28 and TRBJ1-5, the full variable domain is DVKVTQSSRYLVKRTGEKVFLECVQDMDHENMFWYRQDPGLGLRLIYFSYDVKMKEKGDIPEGYSVSREKKERFSLILESASTNQTSMYLCASRPPPEGYSNQPQHFGDGTRLSIL.

This chain connects TRBV7-2 to TRBJ2-7; perhaps TRBD2 as D (7 bases). Trimming shortened V by 5 bases and J by 6 bases, and 17 bases separated the two germline ends. CDR1 is SGHTA, CDR2 FQGNSA, per germline. The length of the CDR3 is 14 residues. Here the CDR3 DNA reads TGTGCCAGCAGCCAGTGGGAGGGGGTTGGCGAGCAGTACTTC. Translated: CASSQWEGVGEQYF.